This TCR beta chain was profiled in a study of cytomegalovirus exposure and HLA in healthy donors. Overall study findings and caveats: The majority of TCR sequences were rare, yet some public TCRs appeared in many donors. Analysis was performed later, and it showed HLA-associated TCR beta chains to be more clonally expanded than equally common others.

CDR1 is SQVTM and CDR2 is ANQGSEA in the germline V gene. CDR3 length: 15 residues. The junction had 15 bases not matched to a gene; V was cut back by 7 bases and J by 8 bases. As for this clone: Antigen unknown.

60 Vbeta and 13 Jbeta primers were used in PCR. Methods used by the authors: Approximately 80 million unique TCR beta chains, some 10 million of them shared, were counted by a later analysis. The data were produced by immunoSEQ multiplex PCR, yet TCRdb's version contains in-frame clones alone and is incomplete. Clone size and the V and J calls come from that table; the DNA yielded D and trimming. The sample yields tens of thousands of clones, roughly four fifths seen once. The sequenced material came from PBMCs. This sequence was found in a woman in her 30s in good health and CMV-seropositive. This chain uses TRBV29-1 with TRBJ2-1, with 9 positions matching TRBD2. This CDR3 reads CSAQAVSGRSDEQFF. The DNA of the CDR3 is TGCAGCGCCCAAGCGGTTAGCGGGAGAAGCGATGAGCAGTTCTTC.